Listed below are T cell receptor beta chains from one sample, sequenced in a study of blood T cell repertoires in COVID-19. Sequenced by immunoSEQ multiplex PCR; TCRdb stores in-frame clones only, minus some. The sample lists approximately 220,000 clones, approximately 83% occurring once. The sample taken for sequencing was PBMCs or T cells enriched from blood (not recorded which). These TCRs come from a woman in her forties with acute COVID-19. The CDR3 runs from the conserved cysteine through the conserved F or W.

TRBV7-3 | CASSSYSSSNEQFF
TRBV5-6 | CASSLTGTSGRVDTQYF
TRBV18 | CASSRTSGIVELFF
TRBV28 | CASSPAQVTYEQYF
TRBV13 | CASSVRTSGREYTQYF
TRBV28 | CASMRRTENQPQHF
TRBV9 | CASSRARGLLNTEAFF
TRBV5-6 | CASSLSGGRLHEQYF
TRBV14 | CASSQNAPGQGGKHEQYF
TRBV9 | CASSGTRRQGARGYTF
TRBV7-2 | CASSSPRDYVYEQYF
TRBV12-3/TRBV12-4 | CASSFSGKGYTF
TRBV7-3 | CASSPRLWGVHGELFF
TRBV2 | CASRINREPNTEAFF
TRBV29-1 | CSAARSTYEQYF
TRBV12-3/TRBV12-4 | CASTSRADTQYF
TRBV11-3 | CASSLQGSGNTIYF
TRBV9 | CASSVEAAISYEQYF
TRBV4-1 | CASSQPARALNNEQFF
TRBV5-5 | CASSFRTANSGANVLTF
TRBV2 | CASRPSTVGSGYTF
TRBV4-2 | CASSQPGYTDTQYF
TRBV7-2 | CASSLGRQPSSGNTIYF
TRBV19 | CASSRDRVTGTQYF
TRBV15 | CATSREGSGRTYEQYF
TRBV7-9 | CASSLAGAGGVYGYTF
TRBV7-3 | CASSPYGTSGRAGFF
TRBV24-1 | CATSDPQGSKKNADTQYF
TRBV19 | CASRLDSHSNQPQHF
TRBV30 | CAWSSGHSQETQYF
TRBV29-1 | CSVGKGLGEKLFF
TRBV28 | CASSSTLAGLYNEQFF
TRBV4-1 | CASSQFGLARETQYF
TRBV27 | CASSPSSAGGDYEQYF
TRBV28 | CASSSTGEFVGYTF
TRBV7-9 | CASSSTESGSTDTQYF
TRBV14 | CASSHRDNDYEQYF
TRBV7-9 | CASSLAGVTSAFYEQYF
TRBV12-3/TRBV12-4 | CAISWGADTQYF
TRBV21-1 | CASSGWVTGHHPCACAF
TRBV29-1 | CSVEGTSGRRNEQFF
TRBV29-1 | CSVLIGTTNSNQPQHF
TRBV24-1 | CATSDLQNTEAFF
TRBV25-1 | CASSPGRNYNEQFF
TRBV15 | CATSRDLRETQYF
TRBV7-9 | CASSLMTGGTEAFF
TRBV10-2 | CATGAGDTQYF
TRBV27 | CASASAGAIKETQYF
TRBV19 | CASSNSHRGRPDTQYF
TRBV5-1 | CASSSQGVGGYTF
TRBV28 | CASTLDGGNTIYF
TRBV10-3 | CAIGRESSYNSPLHF
TRBV9 | CASSVSRLTDTQYF
TRBV2 | CASSGKLFQETQYF
TRBV19 | CASSIYEINSNQPQHF
TRBV18 | CASSPDRGSPLHF
TRBV19 | CASSAQTLPGGLDEQFF
TRBV5-1 | CASSGGTGVTGANVLTF